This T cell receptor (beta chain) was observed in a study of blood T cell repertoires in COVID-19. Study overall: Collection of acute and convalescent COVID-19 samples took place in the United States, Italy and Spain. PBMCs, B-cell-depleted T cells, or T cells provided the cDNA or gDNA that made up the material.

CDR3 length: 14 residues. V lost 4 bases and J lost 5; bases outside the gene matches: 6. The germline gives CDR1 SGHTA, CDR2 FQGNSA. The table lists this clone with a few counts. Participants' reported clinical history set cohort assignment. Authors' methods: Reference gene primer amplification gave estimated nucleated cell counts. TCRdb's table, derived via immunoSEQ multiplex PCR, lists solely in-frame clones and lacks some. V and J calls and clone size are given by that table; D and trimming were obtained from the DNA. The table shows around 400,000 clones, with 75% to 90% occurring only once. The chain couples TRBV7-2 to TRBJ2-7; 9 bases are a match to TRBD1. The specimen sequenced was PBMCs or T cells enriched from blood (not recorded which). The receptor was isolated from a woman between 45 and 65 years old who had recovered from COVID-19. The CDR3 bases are TGTGCCAGCAGCTCGGACAGGGGAAGTAACGAGCAGTACTTC. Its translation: CASSSDRGSNEQYF.